This T cell receptor beta chain was recorded in a study of cytomegalovirus exposure and HLA in healthy donors. The CDR3 length is 16 residues. Germline lookup yields CDR1 MDHEN and CDR2 SYDVKM. V lost 5 bases and J lost 6; bases outside the gene matches: 14. The primer mix had 60 Vbeta and 13 Jbeta primers. Assay used: immunoSEQ multiplex PCR; TCRdb lists only in-frame clones, some missing. The sample yields some 190,000 clones, around 82% seen once. Study results and caveats: Relative to equally common others, HLA-associated TCR beta chains showed greater clonal expansion in a later analysis. The likely origin of a cluster of highly shared sequence variants was a sequencing artifact. Follow-up analysis seemed to connect common viral pathogens with several of the most significant clusters identified. An analysis was carried out later, and it reportedly showed fewer N-insertions in an Asian-associated ancestry cluster than the roughly 670-donor mean.

As concerns this clone: What it binds is unknown.

Sequenced: PBMCs. The source is a woman in her 30s in good health and CMV-seropositive. V is TRBV28 and J is TRBJ2-3, with 7 bases that match TRBD2. CDR3 nucleotides: TGTGCCAGCAGTGCTTCGTTGGGGGGGGGTCTGGATACGCAGTATTTT. Encoded protein: CASSASLGGGLDTQYF.